Detailed here is one TCR beta chain. Its target is not known. The data belong to a study of T-cell memory formation after mild COVID-19. Study conclusions and caveats: Pre-infection memory carried some responding clones, suggesting that cross-reactive memory joined. Contracting clones, day 15 to 85, had balanced CD4/CD8, and later expanders favored CD4+.

A 5'RACE reaction primed in the constant segment made cDNA libraries of TCR alpha and TCR beta, and these carried sample barcodes and UMIs. In TCRdb, the 5' RACE reads were re-called with MiXCR into one record per CDR3 protein. The top ten hold roughly 8.7% of the sample, which has around 420,000 distinct CDR3 sequences, 20% to 25% seen once. In germline, CDR1 is SGHAT, CDR2 FQNNGV. The CDR3 consists of 16 residues. V gave up 4 bases and J gave up 2 bases; unmatched junction bases: 8. The source is an adult woman who had mild COVID-19 (a few samples of this study predate the infection). Cell type and time point are not known. The sequenced sample consisted of PBMCs or a T cell subset sorted from them (not recorded which). This rearrangement joins TRBV11-2 to TRBJ2-1; 7 bases map to TRBD2. In DNA, the CDR3 is TGTGCCAGCAGCTCTACAACCGGGACTACCTACAATGAGCAGTTCTTC. Its protein is CASSSTTGTTYNEQFF. The full variable domain, with the rest looked up from reference TRBV11-2 and TRBJ2-1, is EAGVAQSPRYKIIEKRQSVAFWCNPISGHATLYWYQQILGQGPKLLIQFQNNGVVDDSQLPKDRFSAERLKGVDSTLKIQPAKLEDSAVYLCASSSTTGTTYNEQFFGPGTRLTVL.